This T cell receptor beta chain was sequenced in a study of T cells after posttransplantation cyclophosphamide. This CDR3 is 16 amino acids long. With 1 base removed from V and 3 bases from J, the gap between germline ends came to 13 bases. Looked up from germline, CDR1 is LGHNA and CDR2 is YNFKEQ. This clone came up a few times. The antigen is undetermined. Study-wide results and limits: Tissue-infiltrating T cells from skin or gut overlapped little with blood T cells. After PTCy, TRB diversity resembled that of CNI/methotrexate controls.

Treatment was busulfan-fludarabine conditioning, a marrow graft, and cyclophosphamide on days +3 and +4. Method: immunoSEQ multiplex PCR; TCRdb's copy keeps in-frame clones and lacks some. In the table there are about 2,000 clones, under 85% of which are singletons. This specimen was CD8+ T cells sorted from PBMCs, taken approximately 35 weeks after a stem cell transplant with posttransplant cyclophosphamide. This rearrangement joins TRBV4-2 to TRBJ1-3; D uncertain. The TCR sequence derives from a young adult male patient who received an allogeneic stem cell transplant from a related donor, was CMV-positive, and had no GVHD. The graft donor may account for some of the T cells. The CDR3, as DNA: TGTGCCAGCAGCCAAGCCGTGAGGGCAGGTGGAAACACCATATATTTT. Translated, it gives CASSQAVRAGGNTIYF.